This TCR beta chain was profiled in a study of T cells in localized non-small cell lung cancer. Overall study findings and caveats: Only one tumor region went through sequencing, so heterogeneity may still be there. Within adjacent lung there appeared a median around 57 of the top 100 tumor clones. It was uninvolved adjacent lung that showed the highest T cell clonality, exceeding tumor. Longer survival (overall) was linked to higher T cell density in blood.

Remarks on this clone: Its cognate antigen is unknown.

The CDR3 consists of 12 residues. V lost 8 bases, J lost 3 bases, and 4 bases stayed unmatched. The germline V gene has CDR1 WNHNN and CDR2 SYGVQD (reference sequence). Clones were sequenced by immunoSEQ multiplex PCR, and TCRdb holds only the in-frame ones, with some missing. The sample contains approximately 41,000 clones, around nine tenths of which appear only once. The source material was peripheral blood, sampled before any cancer treatment. The chain links TRBV10-1 to TRBJ2-7, with 7 bases aligning to TRBD2. The receptor was isolated from a female donor of 60 years or more with stage I squamous cell lung carcinoma. This chain's CDR3 is CASAGGSYEQYF. As DNA, the CDR3 is TGCGCCAGCGCCGGGGGGAGCTACGAGCAGTACTTC.